Sequencing of this TCR beta chain was carried out in a study of cytomegalovirus exposure and HLA in healthy donors. V was clipped by 5 bases and J by 1 base, with 10 bases between them. The CDR3 sequence is 13 residues long. Germline-derived CDR1 and CDR2 are GTSNPN and SVGIG (reference sequence). Both 60 Vbeta primers and 13 Jbeta primers went into the PCR. Here immunoSEQ multiplex PCR was the method, and the copy in TCRdb shows in-frame clones only, minus some. Here the sample spans around 210,000 clones, 78% being singletons. Specimen: PBMCs. The TCR comes from a boy younger than 18 in good health and CMV-seronegative. The rearrangement links TRBV30 to TRBJ2-3; D not certain. For the CDR3, the DNA is TGTGCCTGGGAGCCCACGGGCACAGATACGCAGTATTTT. It encodes CAWEPTGTDTQYF.